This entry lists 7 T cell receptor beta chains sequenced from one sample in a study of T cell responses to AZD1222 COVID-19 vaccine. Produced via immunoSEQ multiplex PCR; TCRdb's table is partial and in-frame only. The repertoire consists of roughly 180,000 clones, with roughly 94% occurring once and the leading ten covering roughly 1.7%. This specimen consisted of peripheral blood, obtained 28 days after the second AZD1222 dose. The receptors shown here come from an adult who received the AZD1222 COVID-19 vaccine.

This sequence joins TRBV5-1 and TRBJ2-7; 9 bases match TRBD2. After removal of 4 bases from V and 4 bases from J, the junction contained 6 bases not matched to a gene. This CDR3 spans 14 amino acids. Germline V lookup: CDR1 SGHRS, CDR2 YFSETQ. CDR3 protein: CASSVTSGPYEQYF. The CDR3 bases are TGCGCCAGCAGCGTGACTAGCGGACCGTACGAGCAGTACTTC.

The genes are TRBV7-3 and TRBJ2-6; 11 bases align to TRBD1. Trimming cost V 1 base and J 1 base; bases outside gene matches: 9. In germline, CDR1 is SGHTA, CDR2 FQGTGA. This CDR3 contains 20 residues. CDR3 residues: CASSLKPRTGGASGANVLTF. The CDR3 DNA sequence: TGTGCCAGCAGCTTAAAGCCCAGGACAGGGGGCGCTTCTGGGGCCAACGTCCTGACTTTC.

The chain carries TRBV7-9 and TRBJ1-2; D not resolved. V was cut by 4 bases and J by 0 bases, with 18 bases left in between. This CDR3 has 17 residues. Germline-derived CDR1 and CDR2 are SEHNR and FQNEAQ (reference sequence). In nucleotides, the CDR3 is TGTGCCAGCAGCTCTGGCGGAGTGCTAACTACTAACTATGGCTACACCTTC. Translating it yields CASSSGGVLTTNYGYTF.

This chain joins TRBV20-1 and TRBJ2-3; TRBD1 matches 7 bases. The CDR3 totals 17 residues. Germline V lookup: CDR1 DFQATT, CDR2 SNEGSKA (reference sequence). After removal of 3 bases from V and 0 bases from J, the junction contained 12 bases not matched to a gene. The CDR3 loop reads CSASGETGTASTDTQYF. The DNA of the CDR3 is TGCAGTGCTAGTGGAGAAACCGGGACAGCTAGCACAGATACGCAGTATTTT.

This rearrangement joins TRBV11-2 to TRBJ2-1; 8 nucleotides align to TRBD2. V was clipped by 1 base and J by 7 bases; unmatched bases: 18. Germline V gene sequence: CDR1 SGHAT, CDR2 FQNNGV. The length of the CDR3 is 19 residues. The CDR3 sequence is CASSLGFGLAGRGGNEQFF. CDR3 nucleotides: TGTGCCAGCAGCTTAGGCTTCGGACTAGCTGGGCGGGGAGGGAATGAGCAGTTCTTC.

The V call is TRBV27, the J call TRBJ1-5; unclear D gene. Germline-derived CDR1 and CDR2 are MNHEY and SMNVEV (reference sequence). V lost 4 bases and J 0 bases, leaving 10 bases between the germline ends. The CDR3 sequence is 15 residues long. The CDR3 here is CASSSMTASNQPQHF. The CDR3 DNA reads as TGTGCCAGCAGTTCGATGACGGCTAGCAATCAGCCCCAGCATTTT.

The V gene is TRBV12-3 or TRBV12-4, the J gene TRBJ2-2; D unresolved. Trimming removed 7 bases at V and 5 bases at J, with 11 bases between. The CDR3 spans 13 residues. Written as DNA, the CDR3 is TGTGCCAGCACCTTCGTGAGAACCGGGGAGCTGTTTTTT. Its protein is CASTFVRTGELFF.